This record looks at one T cell receptor (beta chain) sequence and its context. This sample was included in a study of memory CD4+ T cells and cytomegalovirus serostatus. Assay used: immunoSEQ multiplex PCR; TCRdb lists only in-frame clones, some missing. The repertoire holds 50,000 to 55,000 clones, with under 80% as singletons. Single viable CD3+CD4+CD8-CD45RO+ cells were sorted as the memory CD4+ T cells. Sequencing was performed on memory CD4+ T cells from blood. The sequence came from an adult in good health and CMV-seronegative.

The CDR3 DNA is TGTGCCAGCTCACTCCAAGGGGAAAATGAAAAACTGTTTTTT. Translation gives CASSLQGENEKLFF. The V call is TRBV18, the J call TRBJ1-4, with D possibly TRBD1 on 5 matching bases. Looked up from germline, CDR1 is KGHSH and CDR2 is LQKENI. The CDR3 has 14 residues. The V end was cut by 4 bases, the J end by 5 bases, with 11 bases between.